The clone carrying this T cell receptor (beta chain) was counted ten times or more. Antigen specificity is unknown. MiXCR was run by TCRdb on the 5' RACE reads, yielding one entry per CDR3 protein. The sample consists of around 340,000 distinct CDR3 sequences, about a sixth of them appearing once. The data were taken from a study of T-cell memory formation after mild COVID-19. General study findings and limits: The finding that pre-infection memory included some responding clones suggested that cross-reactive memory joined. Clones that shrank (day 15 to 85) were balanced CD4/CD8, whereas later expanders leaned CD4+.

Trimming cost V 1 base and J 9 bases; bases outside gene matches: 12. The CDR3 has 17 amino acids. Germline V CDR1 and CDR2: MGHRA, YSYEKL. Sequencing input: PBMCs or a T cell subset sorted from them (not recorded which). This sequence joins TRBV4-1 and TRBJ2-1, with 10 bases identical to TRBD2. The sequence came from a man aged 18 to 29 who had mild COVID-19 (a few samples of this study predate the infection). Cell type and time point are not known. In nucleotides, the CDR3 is TGCGCCAGCAGCCAAGCCAGCGGGGGGGCCAGCCGGCGTGAGCAGTTCTTC. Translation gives CASSQASGGASRREQFF.